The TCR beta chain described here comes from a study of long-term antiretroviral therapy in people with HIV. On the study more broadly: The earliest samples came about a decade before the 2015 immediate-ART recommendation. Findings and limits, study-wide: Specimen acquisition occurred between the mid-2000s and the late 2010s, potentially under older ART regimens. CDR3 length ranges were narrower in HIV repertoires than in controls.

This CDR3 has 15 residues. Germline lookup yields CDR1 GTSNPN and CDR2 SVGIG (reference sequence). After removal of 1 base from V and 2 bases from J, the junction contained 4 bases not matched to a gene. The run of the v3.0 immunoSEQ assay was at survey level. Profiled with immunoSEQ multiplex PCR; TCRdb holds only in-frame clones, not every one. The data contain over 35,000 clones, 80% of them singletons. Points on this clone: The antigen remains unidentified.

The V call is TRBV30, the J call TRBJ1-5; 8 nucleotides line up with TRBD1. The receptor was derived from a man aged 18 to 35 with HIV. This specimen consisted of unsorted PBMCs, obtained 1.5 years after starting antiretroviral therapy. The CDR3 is CAWSGGQAGNQPQHF. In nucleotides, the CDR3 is TGTGCCTGGAGTGGGGGACAGGCAGGCAATCAGCCCCAGCATTTT.